Listed below are T cell receptor beta chains from one sample, sequenced in a study of blood T cell repertoires in COVID-19. Profiling relied on immunoSEQ multiplex PCR, and the TCRdb table lists in-frame clones only, not all of them. The data contain 150,000 to 200,000 clones, around 90% of them singletons. Sequencing was done on a sample of peripheral blood. Receptor source: a woman of 80 years or more with COVID-19, enrolled during active disease. Both conserved end residues are part of each CDR3. The order of the fields is CDR3 length, J gene, V gene, CDR3 protein.

13 TRBJ1-5 TRBV6-4 CASSVGVDQPQHF
16 TRBJ1-1 TRBV3-1/TRBV3-2 CASSQVWSRGPTEAFF
14 TRBJ2-5 TRBV9 CASSVGGNQETQYF
15 TRBJ1-2 TRBV6-1 CASSEIPGQGYGYTF
15 TRBJ1-4 TRBV7-6 CASSSRDRANEKLFF
14 TRBJ2-7 TRBV7-8 CASSLSVSSYEQYF
16 TRBJ1-1 TRBV6-1 CASSEGWQGASSRAFF
15 TRBJ1-4 TRBV6-5 CASSYSTGENEKLFF
15 TRBJ1-2 TRBV10-3 CAISEPTGQGNGYTF
14 TRBJ2-5 TRBV7-2 CASSPGLAGETQYF
15 TRBJ2-1 TRBV19 CASKREPSSYNEQFF
16 TRBJ2-1 TRBV24-1 CATSSSPGLADNEQFF
16 TRBJ1-5 TRBV5-1 CASSPSGDYSNQPQHF
17 TRBJ1-5 TRBV19 CASSKRQGPHPNQPQHF
15 TRBJ1-3 TRBV6-5 CASIGKTVIGNTIYF
15 TRBJ1-1 TRBV7-2 CASSSTGGASTEAFF
13 TRBJ2-7 TRBV6-5 CASSSTGTYEQYF
14 TRBJ2-7 TRBV6-5 CASSYQGLPYEQYF
14 TRBJ1-2 TRBV7-8 CASSPDRGGYGYTF
15 TRBJ1-4 TRBV10-1 CASSEPGGRNEKLFF
17 TRBJ2-1 TRBV28 CASTSRDRLAEMNEQFF
13 TRBJ2-5 TRBV18 CASSRETQETQYF
13 TRBJ1-1 TRBV6-1 CASSEGIVREAFF
15 TRBJ2-3 TRBV29-1 CSVVLAGGKTDTQYF
16 TRBJ2-7 TRBV6-2/TRBV6-3 CASSYSSGRAYYEQYF
13 TRBJ1-2 TRBV27 CASRTGQFNGYTF
14 TRBJ1-1 TRBV28 CATTSITEGAEAFF
15 TRBJ1-5 TRBV9 CASSQGWNSNQPQHF
15 TRBJ2-2 TRBV2 CASSGLGGSAGELFF
15 TRBJ1-5 TRBV11-2 CASSLDSQGVQPQHF
12 TRBJ1-2 TRBV19 CASQDRGYGYTF
12 TRBJ2-3 TRBV12-3/TRBV12-4 CASSSQVYTQYF
17 TRBJ2-4 TRBV28 CASSFQGGGLAKNIQYF
15 TRBJ1-1 TRBV15 CATSRKTEGNTEAFF
13 TRBJ2-7 TRBV18 CASSGTSGYEQYF
14 TRBJ2-1 TRBV5-4 CASSLAASVGEQFF